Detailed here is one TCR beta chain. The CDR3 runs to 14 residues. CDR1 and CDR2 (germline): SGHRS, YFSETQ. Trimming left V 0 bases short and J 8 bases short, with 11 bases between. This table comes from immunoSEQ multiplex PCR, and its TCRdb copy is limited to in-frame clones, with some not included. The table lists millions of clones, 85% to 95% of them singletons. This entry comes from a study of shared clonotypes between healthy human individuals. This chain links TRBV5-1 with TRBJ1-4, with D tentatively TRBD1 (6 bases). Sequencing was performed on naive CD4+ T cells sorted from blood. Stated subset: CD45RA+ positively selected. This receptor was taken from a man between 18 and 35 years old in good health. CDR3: CASSLGRGFEKLFF. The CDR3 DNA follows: TGCGCCAGCAGCTTGGGTAGGGGGTTCGAAAAACTGTTTTTT.